One and the same sample provided the 20 T cell receptor beta chains below, sequenced in a study of CD8+ T cells in alopecia areata. Treatment of the sample: oral pan-JAK inhibitor, 5-10 mg twice daily. The authors extracted RNA and reverse transcribed it into cDNA as the sequencing template. TCRdb's table, derived via immunoSEQ multiplex PCR, lists solely in-frame clones and lacks some. The sample consists of approximately 200,000 clones, less than 45% of them appearing once. The material was CD4+ T cells sorted from blood, obtained around week 36, from a patient treated with tofacitinib. The receptors derive from a human donor with alopecia areata.

This chain links TRBV29-1 with TRBJ1-2, with 8 bases identical to TRBD1. The CDR3 is 14 residues long. The V gene's germline CDR1 is SQVTM and CDR2 ANQGSEA. V gave up 5 bases and J gave up 4 bases; unmatched junction bases: 9. The CDR3 spells CSVLPWTGTYGYTF. CDR3 coding DNA: TGCAGCGTTCTCCCTTGGACAGGGACCTATGGCTACACCTTC.

The chain joins TRBV19 to TRBJ2-6; weak D call: TRBD1 (6 bases). V was trimmed by 3 bases and J by 4 bases, leaving 7 bases between them. There are 14 residues in the CDR3. Germline V gene lookup returns CDR1 LNHDA and CDR2 SQIVND (reference sequence). The CDR3 coding sequence is TGTGCCAGTAGTATGGGGGCCGGGGCCAACGTCCTGACTTTC. Residues: CASSMGAGANVLTF.

This clone was seen many times. The rearrangement joins TRBV7-8 to TRBJ2-1; 13 bases align to TRBD2. The CDR3 has 16 amino acids. Germline loops: CDR1 SGHVS, CDR2 FQNEAQ. The V segment lost 5 bases and the J segment 6 bases; nucleotides outside the gene matches: 7. CDR3 amino acids: CASSPLAGGPRNEQFF. The CDR3 DNA reads TGTGCCAGCAGCCCACTAGCGGGAGGGCCCCGCAATGAGCAGTTCTTC.

The chain joins TRBV29-1 to TRBJ2-1, with D tentatively TRBD1 (6 bases). This CDR3 has 14 residues. V was clipped by 8 bases and J by 0 bases, with 14 bases between them. CDR1 is SQVTM, CDR2 ANQGSEA, per germline. The CDR3 bases are TGCAGCCAATCACCCAGGGGCTCCTACAATGAGCAGTTCTTC. Protein: CSQSPRGSYNEQFF.

The rearrangement joins TRBV29-1 to TRBJ2-2; D may correspond to TRBD1 or TRBD2 (5 bases each). Deletions cut 7 bases from V and 1 base from J, with 13 bases between. Germline CDR1 SQVTM, CDR2 ANQGSEA. This CDR3 spans 14 amino acids. The CDR3: CSASGTVNTGELFF. The CDR3 region has the DNA TGCAGCGCCTCCGGGACGGTGAACACCGGGGAGCTGTTTTTT.

In this sample, this clone turned up a few times. The chain combines TRBV21-1 with TRBJ2-7; the table's D call, TRBD1, has no DNA check behind it. TRBV21-1 is described as a pseudogene. The length of the CDR3 is 12 residues. Here the CDR3 DNA reads TGTTTCCGAAGGGACAGACCCTACGAGCAGTACTTC. This translates into CFRRDRPYEQYF.

V usage is TRBV30 and J usage is TRBJ2-3; 15 nucleotides agree with TRBD2. The CDR3 has 16 amino acids. The V segment lost 3 bases and the J segment 4 bases; nucleotides outside the gene matches: 5. The V gene's germline CDR1 is GTSNPN and CDR2 SVGIG (reference sequence). The CDR3, as DNA: TGTGCCTGGAGCATGGGACTAGCGGGAGGACCAGATACGCAGTATTTT. Amino acid sequence: CAWSMGLAGGPDTQYF.

CDR3 region: CATSTRAGANTGELFF. As DNA, the CDR3 is TGTGCCACCAGCACGAGGGCGGGAGCGAACACCGGGGAGCTGTTTTTT. J is TRBJ2-2 and V is TRBV15; 7 bases align to TRBD2. Germline loops: CDR1 LNHNV, CDR2 YYDKDF (reference sequence). The CDR3 has 16 residues. The V and J ends lost 4 bases and 0 bases, in that order; junction bases with no gene match: 5.

This clone was seen more than once but under ten times. V is TRBV4-1 and J is TRBJ2-2, with D maybe TRBD1 (6 bases). V lost 4 bases to trimming and J lost 6 bases, with 15 bases between them. The CDR3 loop spans 15 amino acids. Germline CDR1 is MGHRA and CDR2 is YSYEKL. The CDR3 spells CASSRNRAVPGELFF. CDR3 coding DNA: TGCGCCAGCAGCCGAAACAGGGCCGTACCCGGGGAGCTGTTTTTT.

This clone was counted ten times or more. The rearrangement joins TRBV2 to TRBJ2-2; 8 bases match TRBD1. Germline assignment: CDR1 SNHLY and CDR2 FYNNEI. After removal of 3 bases from V and 5 bases from J, the junction contained 11 bases not matched to a gene. The CDR3 length is 17 residues. CDR3 nucleotides: TGTGCCAGCAGTGAGTCTCGGACAGGGATTTTAACCGGGGAGCTGTTTTTT. Amino acid sequence: CASSESRTGILTGELFF.

This clone was seen only a few times. The V call is TRBV21-1, the J call TRBJ1-2. TRBV21-1 is listed as a pseudogene. The CDR3 has 13 residues. The CDR3 loop is CASSRRDGYGYTF. The CDR3, as DNA: TGTGCCAGCAGCAGAAGGGACGGTTATGGCTACACCTTC.

This clone was counted once. The chain carries TRBV7-2 and TRBJ2-1, with TRBD2 matching over 9 bases. The length of the CDR3 is 13 residues. The germline V gene has CDR1 SGHTA and CDR2 FQGNSA. V shed 4 bases, J shed 15 bases, and the junction held 10 bases outside the gene matches. The CDR3 DNA reads TGTGCCAGCAGCTCTACCGGTGCGGGAGGGGTGTTCTTC. Protein: CASSSTGAGGVFF.

V gene TRBV5-1 combines with J gene TRBJ1-2; D is ambiguous. The CDR3 contains 14 residues. Germline V gene sequence: CDR1 SGHRS, CDR2 YFSETQ. Deletions cut 4 bases from V and 9 bases from J, with 19 bases between. The CDR3 bases are TGCGCCAGCAGCCCAACGAGCGGCGTTGGGAGCTACACCTTC. It is translated as CASSPTSGVGSYTF.

CDR3 nucleotides: TGCGCCTCTAAAGGAGGGACTAAAGCCAAAAACATTCAGTACTTC. Residues: CASKGGTKAKNIQYF. This chain links TRBV23-1 with TRBJ2-4; 7 bases line up with TRBD2. TRBV23-1 counts as an open reading frame of uncertain function. The CDR3 sequence is 15 residues long. V shed 11 bases, J shed 0 bases, and the junction held 10 bases outside the gene matches.

The chain has TRBV5-5 and TRBJ2-5; no definite D call. Per the germline V gene, CDR1 is SGHKS and CDR2 is YYEKEE (reference sequence). V lost 1 base and J lost 5, with 15 bases in between. The CDR3 is 15 amino acids. CDR3 region: CASSLSWSPLETQYF. The CDR3 DNA reads as TGTGCCAGCAGCTTGAGTTGGTCCCCTTTGGAGACCCAGTACTTC.

Points on this clone: The same CDR3 also results from other DNA sequences found in this sample. The CDR3 reads CSVEKETQYF. As DNA, the CDR3 is TGCAGCGTCGAGAAAGAGACCCAGTACTTC. V usage is TRBV29-1 and J usage is TRBJ2-5; D not resolved. This CDR3 is built from 10 residues. The V end lost 6 bases, the J end lost 3 bases, and 5 bases lay between the germline ends. CDR1 and CDR2 from the germline V gene are SQVTM and ANQGSEA.

This clone appeared a few times. CDR3 sequence: CASSITSGSGEQFF. In nucleotides, the CDR3 is TGTGCCAGCAGCATAACTAGCGGGAGTGGTGAGCAGTTCTTC. The rearrangement links TRBV7-8 to TRBJ2-1, with 11 bases aligning to TRBD2. The CDR3 loop spans 14 amino acids. With 5 bases clipped from V and 9 bases from J, the junction kept 6 bases outside the gene matches. Germline V lookup: CDR1 SGHVS, CDR2 FQNEAQ.

The genes are TRBV9 and TRBJ1-5; D not resolved. Per germline, CDR1 SGDLS and CDR2 YYNGEE. The germline V and J ends were trimmed by 3 bases and 9 bases, with 13 bases remaining between them. This CDR3 contains 13 residues. CDR3: CASSEEQSSPQHF. The CDR3 coding sequence is TGTGCCAGCAGCGAAGAACAGTCCTCGCCCCAGCATTTT.

The rearrangement joins TRBV15 to TRBJ2-7; no clear D gene. The V end was cut by 6 bases, the J end by 5 bases, with 11 bases between. CDR3 length: 12 amino acids. From germline, CDR1 is LNHNV and CDR2 YYDKDF (reference sequence). The CDR3 DNA reads TGTGCCACCAGTCTGGGCGAGAACGAGCAGTACTTC. Its translation is CATSLGENEQYF.

The V and J genes are TRBV9 and TRBJ2-3, with no clear D. The CDR3 loop spans 13 amino acids. Germline CDR1 reads SGDLS; CDR2 reads YYNGEE. Trimming removed 4 bases at V and 2 bases at J, with 8 bases between. The chain's CDR3 is CASSPRPTDTQYF. The CDR3 nucleotides are TGTGCCAGCAGCCCCCGGCCCACAGATACGCAGTATTTT.